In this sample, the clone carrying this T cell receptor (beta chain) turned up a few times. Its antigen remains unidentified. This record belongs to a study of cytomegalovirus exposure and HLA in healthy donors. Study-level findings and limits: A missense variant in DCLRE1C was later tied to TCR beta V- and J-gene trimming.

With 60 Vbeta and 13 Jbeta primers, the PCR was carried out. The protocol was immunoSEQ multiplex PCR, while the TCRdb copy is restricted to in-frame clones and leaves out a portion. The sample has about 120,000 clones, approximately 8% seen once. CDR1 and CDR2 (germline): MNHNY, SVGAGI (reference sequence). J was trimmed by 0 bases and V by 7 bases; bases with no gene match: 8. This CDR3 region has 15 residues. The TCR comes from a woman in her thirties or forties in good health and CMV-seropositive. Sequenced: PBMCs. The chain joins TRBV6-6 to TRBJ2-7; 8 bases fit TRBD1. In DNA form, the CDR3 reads TGTGCCAGCATTCAGGGGGCCGGGAGCTCCTACGAGCAGTACTTC. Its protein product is CASIQGAGSSYEQYF.